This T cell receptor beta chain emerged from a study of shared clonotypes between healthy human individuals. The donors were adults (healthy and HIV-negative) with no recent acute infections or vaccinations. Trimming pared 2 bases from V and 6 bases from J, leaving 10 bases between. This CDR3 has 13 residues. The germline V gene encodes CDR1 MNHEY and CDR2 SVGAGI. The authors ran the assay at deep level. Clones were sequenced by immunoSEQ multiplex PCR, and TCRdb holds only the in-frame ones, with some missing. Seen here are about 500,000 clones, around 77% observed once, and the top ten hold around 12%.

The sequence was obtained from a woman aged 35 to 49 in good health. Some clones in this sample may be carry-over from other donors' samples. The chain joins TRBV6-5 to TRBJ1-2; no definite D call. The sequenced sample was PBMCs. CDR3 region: CASSYTPSHGYTF. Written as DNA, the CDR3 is TGTGCCAGCAGTTACACTCCTAGCCATGGCTACACCTTC.